This is a list of T cell receptor beta chains from one sample in a study of T cell changes during pregnancy in multiple sclerosis. Some clones are missing from TCRdb's copy, which holds only in-frame ones; the method was immunoSEQ multiplex PCR. The table lists approximately 48,000 clones, 90% of them singletons. The sequences come from CD8+ T cells from peripheral blood mononuclear cells, collected before pregnancy. The receptors originated from a female donor with multiple sclerosis, enrolled in a pregnancy study. The CDR3 runs from the conserved cysteine through the conserved F or W. The D gene is left open where the match is weak. Rows give clone size only sometimes, using once, few, many, or a class for an expanded clone.

d_call,v_call,clone_size,j_call,cdr3_aa,cdr3_nt
NA,TRBV4-1,NA,TRBJ2-7,CASSQGPGEGWYEQYF,TGCGCCAGCAGCCAAGGCCCAGGCGAAGGTTGGTACGAGCAGTACTTC
NA,TRBV18,once,TRBJ2-3,CASSEISGGTDTQYF,TGTGCCAGCTCAGAAATATCAGGGGGCACAGATACGCAGTATTTT
NA,TRBV4-2,NA,TRBJ2-2,CASSQDLSPLLENTGELFF,TGTGCCAGCAGCCAAGATTTAAGTCCCCTCCTAGAGAACACCGGGGAGCTGTTTTTT
NA,TRBV2,NA,TRBJ1-2,CATRGYYGYTF,TGTGCCACCCGGGGGTACTATGGCTACACCTTC
NA,TRBV7-9,NA,TRBJ1-1,CASSFRGFEAFF,TGTGCCAGCAGCTTTCGGGGGTTTGAAGCTTTCTTT
TRBD1,TRBV7-6,NA,TRBJ2-1,CASSLPRGRQDNEQFF,TGTGCCAGCAGCTTACCCAGGGGGCGCCAGGACAATGAGCAGTTCTTC
TRBD2,TRBV11-2,NA,TRBJ2-5,CASSSETGGGAQTQYF,TGTGCCAGCAGCTCCGAGACGGGCGGGGGGGCCCAGACCCAGTACTTC
NA,TRBV19,once,TRBJ1-6,CASRGDSYNSPLHF,TGTGCCAGCAGGGGCGATTCCTATAATTCACCCCTCCACTTT
NA,TRBV29-1,NA,TRBJ2-1,CSVVGGNKKFF,TGCAGCGTTGTAGGAGGGAATAAGAAATTCTTC
TRBD1,TRBV6-1,NA,TRBJ2-6,CASSEAPGTVAFRANVLTF,TGTGCCAGCAGTGAAGCGCCCGGGACAGTCGCCTTTCGGGCCAACGTCCTGACTTTC
TRBD2,TRBV9,NA,TRBJ2-1,CASSVVPSGGYNEQFF,TGTGCCAGCAGCGTAGTTCCTAGCGGGGGATACAATGAGCAGTTCTTC
NA,TRBV9,NA,TRBJ1-2,CASSVGGTGGADGYTF,TGTGCCAGCAGCGTAGGGGGGACGGGAGGGGCAGATGGCTACACCTTC
NA,TRBV4-3,many,TRBJ1-2,CASSPTTLRSMDGYTF,TGCGCCAGCAGCCCTACCACGTTAAGGAGTATGGATGGCTACACCTTC
NA,TRBV13,NA,TRBJ1-1,CASSFYSGTEAFF,TGTGCCAGCAGCTTCTATTCGGGCACTGAAGCTTTCTTT
TRBD1,TRBV7-8,NA,TRBJ1-3,CASSLVPDRKAPGNTIYF,TGTGCCAGCAGCTTAGTCCCGGACAGGAAAGCACCTGGAAACACCATATATTTT
TRBD2,TRBV5-4,NA,TRBJ2-3,CASSSGLASQYF,TGTGCCAGCAGCTCGGGACTAGCGTCGCAGTATTTT
NA,TRBV27,NA,TRBJ2-5,CASSFFPPKTSSTETQYF,TGTGCCAGCAGTTTTTTCCCTCCCAAGACAAGTTCTACAGAGACCCAGTACTTC
NA,TRBV6-5,NA,TRBJ2-1,CASSRQAYNEQFF,TGTGCCAGCAGTCGACAGGCCTACAATGAGCAGTTCTTC
TRBD2,TRBV2,NA,TRBJ2-5,CASSTPGGEETQYF,TGTGCCAGCAGTACCCCGGGGGGGGAGGAGACCCAGTACTTC
TRBD1,TRBV14,NA,TRBJ2-7,CASSQVRGTGHEQYF,TGTGCCAGCAGCCAAGTGAGGGGGACAGGACACGAGCAGTACTTC
NA,TRBV15,NA,TRBJ1-2,CATSRDIGTHYGYTF,TGTGCCACCAGCAGAGATATCGGGACTCACTATGGCTACACCTTC
NA,TRBV6-1,NA,TRBJ1-1,CASSPLMGPNTEAFF,TGTGCCAGCAGTCCTCTGATGGGCCCAAACACTGAAGCTTTCTTT
NA,TRBV6-1,NA,TRBJ2-5,CASSLLESKTQYF,TGTGCCAGCAGCCTACTAGAGTCGAAGACCCAGTACTTC
NA,TRBV2,NA,TRBJ2-5,CASRGLGQAGETQYF,TGTGCCAGCAGAGGCTTAGGGCAGGCGGGAGAGACCCAGTACTTC
NA,TRBV7-9,NA,TRBJ2-7,CASSIYREGEQYF,TGTGCCAGCAGCATTTACAGGGAGGGCGAGCAGTACTTC
NA,TRBV7-8,NA,TRBJ1-2,CASSLGGLGRDSYTF,TGTGCCAGCAGCTTAGGTGGTCTGGGGCGCGATAGCTACACCTTC
NA,TRBV10-3,NA,TRBJ2-1,CAITESLQRNEQFF,TGTGCCATCACCGAGAGCCTTCAGCGCAATGAGCAGTTCTTC
TRBD1,TRBV29-1,NA,TRBJ1-2,CSVVGTGWHGYTF,TGCAGCGTTGTCGGGACAGGGTGGCATGGCTACACCTTC
TRBD1,TRBV5-5,NA,TRBJ1-2,CASSLETGSYGYTF,TGTGCCAGCAGCTTAGAGACAGGGTCATATGGCTACACCTTC
NA,TRBV4-3,NA,TRBJ2-1,CASSQSRGWSAHNEQFF,TGCGCCAGCAGCCAAAGTAGGGGGTGGTCCGCACACAATGAGCAGTTCTTC
TRBD2,TRBV9,NA,TRBJ2-3,CASSVAGLAETTDTQYF,TGTGCCAGCAGCGTAGCAGGACTAGCGGAGACCACAGATACGCAGTATTTT
NA,TRBV9,NA,TRBJ2-1,CASSGTRLEWFF,TGTGCCAGCAGCGGTACTAGGTTAGAATGGTTCTTC
NA,TRBV4-2,NA,TRBJ1-5,CASSQERGSNQPQHF,TGTGCCAGCAGCCAAGAACGGGGTAGCAATCAGCCCCAGCATTTT
NA,TRBV7-8,NA,TRBJ2-1,CASSLGPDYEQFF,TGTGCCAGCAGCTTAGGACCAGACTATGAGCAGTTCTTC
NA,TRBV7-9,once,TRBJ2-3,CASVPLGEVTDTQYF,TGTGCCAGCGTACCCCTAGGGGAGGTCACAGATACGCAGTATTTT
NA,TRBV28,NA,TRBJ2-6,CASSSPGANVLTF,TGTGCCAGCAGTTCTCCCGGGGCCAACGTCCTGACTTTC
NA,TRBV25-1,NA,TRBJ1-1,CASRSGTEAFF,TGTGCCAGCAGATCCGGGACAGAAGCTTTCTTT
TRBD2,TRBV30,NA,TRBJ2-1,CAWTSGGADEQFF,TGTGCCTGGACCAGCGGGGGGGCTGATGAGCAGTTCTTC
TRBD2,TRBV10-3,NA,TRBJ2-1,CAISESRGGVRNEQFF,TGTGCCATCAGTGAGTCGCGCGGGGGGGTCCGGAATGAGCAGTTCTTC
TRBD2,TRBV27,NA,TRBJ2-1,CASRGGGAMGEQFF,TGTGCCAGCAGGGGCGGGGGGGCCATGGGTGAGCAGTTCTTC
NA,TRBV4-3,once,TRBJ1-5,CASSQDGYQPQHF,TGCGCCAGCAGCCAAGACGGTTATCAGCCCCAGCATTTT
NA,TRBV27,once,TRBJ1-1,CASRGPGLMNTEAFF,TGTGCCAGCAGGGGGCCAGGTCTGATGAACACTGAAGCTTTCTTT
NA,TRBV21-1,NA,TRBJ2-2,CASSKRVQGKAGELFF,TGTGCCAGCAGCAAAAGGGTACAGGGAAAGGCCGGGGAGCTGTTTTTT
NA,TRBV4-3,once,TRBJ1-5,CASSQSAGYQPQHF,TGCGCCAGCAGCCAATCAGCGGGGTATCAGCCCCAGCATTTT
TRBD1,TRBV9,NA,TRBJ1-3,CASSVGHRDRVGNTIYF,TGTGCCAGCAGCGTAGGGCATAGGGACAGAGTTGGAAACACCATATATTTT
NA,TRBV7-6,NA,TRBJ1-5,CASSLGGGSNQPQHF,TGTGCCAGCAGCTTAGGGGGGGGGAGCAATCAGCCCCAGCATTTT
NA,TRBV19,once,TRBJ1-6,CASSRKSGLGGPPLHF,TGTGCCAGTAGTAGAAAATCAGGGCTGGGCGGCCCACCCCTCCACTTT
NA,TRBV18,NA,TRBJ2-3,CASSRQGGDADTQYF,TGTGCCAGCTCACGACAGGGAGGTGATGCAGATACGCAGTATTTT
TRBD2,TRBV7-7,NA,TRBJ2-7,CASSLARGGYEQYF,TGTGCTAGCAGCTTAGCGCGGGGGGGATACGAGCAGTACTTC
NA,TRBV7-3,few,TRBJ1-1,CASIGAGYTEAFF,TGTGCCAGCATAGGGGCAGGGTACACTGAAGCTTTCTTT
NA,TRBV5-8,NA,TRBJ1-1,CASSLGMNTEAFF,TGTGCCAGCAGCTTGGGTATGAACACTGAAGCTTTCTTT
TRBD1,TRBV5-1,NA,TRBJ1-4,CASSAPGTGVEKLFF,TGCGCCAGCAGCGCCCCCGGGACAGGAGTCGAAAAACTGTTTTTT
TRBD2,TRBV9,NA,TRBJ2-5,CASSLWGGQETQYF,TGTGCCAGCAGCCTTTGGGGGGGGCAAGAGACCCAGTACTTC
TRBD2,TRBV5-6,NA,TRBJ2-1,CASSRSGGYNEQFF,TGTGCCAGCAGTCGAAGCGGGGGATACAATGAGCAGTTCTTC
NA,TRBV27,NA,TRBJ1-2,CASSLSAGAADGYTF,TGTGCCAGCAGTTTATCAGCGGGGGCCGCGGATGGCTACACCTTC
TRBD2,TRBV6-6,NA,TRBJ2-7,CASSYSSGGASEQYF,TGTGCCAGCAGTTACTCTAGCGGGGGGGCCTCCGAGCAGTACTTC
TRBD2,TRBV6-4,NA,TRBJ2-1,CASSPSGGGAGEQFF,TGTGCCAGCAGCCCATCCGGCGGGGGGGCAGGTGAGCAGTTCTTC
TRBD2,TRBV6-5,NA,TRBJ2-7,CASSGGGWGYEQYF,TGTGCCAGCAGCGGGGGGGGTTGGGGCTACGAGCAGTACTTC
TRBD2,TRBV5-4,NA,TRBJ2-3,CASSPSSGGTTDTQYF,TGTGCCAGCAGCCCCAGCAGCGGGGGGACCACAGATACGCAGTATTTT
NA,TRBV7-3,NA,TRBJ1-1,CASTPRLRNTEAFF,TGTGCCAGCACCCCGCGCCTACGGAACACTGAAGCTTTCTTT